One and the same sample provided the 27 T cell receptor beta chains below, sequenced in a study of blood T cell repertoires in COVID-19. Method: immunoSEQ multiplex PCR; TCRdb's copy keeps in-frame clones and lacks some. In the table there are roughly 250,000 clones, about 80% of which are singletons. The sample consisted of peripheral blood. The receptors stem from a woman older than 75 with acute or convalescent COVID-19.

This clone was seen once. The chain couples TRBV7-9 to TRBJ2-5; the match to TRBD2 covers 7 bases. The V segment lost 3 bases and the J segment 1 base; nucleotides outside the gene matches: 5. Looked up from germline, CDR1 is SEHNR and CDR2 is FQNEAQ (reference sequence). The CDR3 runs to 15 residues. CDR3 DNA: TGTGCCAGCAGCTTGGGGGGGGTCACCCAAGAGACCCAGTACTTC. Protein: CASSLGGVTQETQYF.

CDR3 sequence (DNA): TGTGCCAGCAGCGCAAGGACAGCCTCTGGAAACACCATATATTTT. Its protein product is CASSARTASGNTIYF. The chain uses TRBV3-1 (or the pseudogene TRBV3-2) and TRBJ1-3, with D perhaps matching TRBD1 (6 bases). The CDR3 is 15 amino acids. In germline, CDR1 is LGHDT, CDR2 YNNKEL (reference sequence). V was clipped by 5 bases and J by 0 bases, with 11 bases between them.

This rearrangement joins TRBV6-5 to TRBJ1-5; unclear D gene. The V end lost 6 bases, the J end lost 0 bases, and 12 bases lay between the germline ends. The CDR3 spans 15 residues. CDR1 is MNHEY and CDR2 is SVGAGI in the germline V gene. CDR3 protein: CASSLSAYSNQPQHF. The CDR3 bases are TGTGCCAGCAGCTTAAGCGCCTATAGCAATCAGCCCCAGCATTTT.

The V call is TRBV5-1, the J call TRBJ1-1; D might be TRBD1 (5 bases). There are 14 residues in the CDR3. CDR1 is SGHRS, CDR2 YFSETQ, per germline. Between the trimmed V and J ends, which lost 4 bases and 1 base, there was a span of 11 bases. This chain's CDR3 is CASSPQQGNTEAFF. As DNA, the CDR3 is TGCGCCAGCAGCCCCCAGCAGGGGAACACTGAAGCTTTCTTT.

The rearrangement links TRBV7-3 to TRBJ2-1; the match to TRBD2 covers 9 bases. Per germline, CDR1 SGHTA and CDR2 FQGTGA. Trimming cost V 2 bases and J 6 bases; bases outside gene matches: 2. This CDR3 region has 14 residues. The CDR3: CASSLGGLANEQFF. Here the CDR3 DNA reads TGTGCCAGCAGCTTAGGGGGACTAGCCAATGAGCAGTTCTTC.

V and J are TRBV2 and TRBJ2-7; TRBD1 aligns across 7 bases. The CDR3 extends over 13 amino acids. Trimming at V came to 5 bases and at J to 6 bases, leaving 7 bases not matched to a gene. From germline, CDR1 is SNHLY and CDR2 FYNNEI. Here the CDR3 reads CASSPRQGGEQYF. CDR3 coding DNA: TGTGCCAGCAGTCCCAGACAGGGCGGCGAGCAGTACTTC.

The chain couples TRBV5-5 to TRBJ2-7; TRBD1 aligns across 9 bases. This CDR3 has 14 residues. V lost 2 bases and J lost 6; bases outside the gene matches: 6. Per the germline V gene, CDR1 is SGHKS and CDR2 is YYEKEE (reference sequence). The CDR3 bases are TGTGCCAGCAGCTTTCCGACAGGGGGGTTCGAGCAGTACTTC. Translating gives CASSFPTGGFEQYF. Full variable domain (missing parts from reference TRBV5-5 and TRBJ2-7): DAGVTQSPTHLIKTRGQQVTLRCSPISGHKSVSWYQQVLGQGPQFIFQYYEKEERGRGNFPDRFSARQFPNYSSELNVNALLLGDSALYLCASSFPTGGFEQYFGPGTRLTVT.

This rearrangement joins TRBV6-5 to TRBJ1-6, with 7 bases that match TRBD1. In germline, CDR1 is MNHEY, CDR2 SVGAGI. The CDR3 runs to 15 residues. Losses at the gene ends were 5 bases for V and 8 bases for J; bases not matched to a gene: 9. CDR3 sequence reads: CASSRDSGTDSPLHF. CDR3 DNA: TGTGCCAGCAGTAGGGACAGCGGTACGGATTCACCCCTCCACTTT.

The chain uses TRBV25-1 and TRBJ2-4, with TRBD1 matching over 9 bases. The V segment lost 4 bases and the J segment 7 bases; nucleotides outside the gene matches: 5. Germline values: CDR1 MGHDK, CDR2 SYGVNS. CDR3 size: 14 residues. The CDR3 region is CASSADRGGNIQYF. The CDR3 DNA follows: TGTGCCAGCAGTGCAGACAGGGGGGGTAACATTCAGTACTTC.

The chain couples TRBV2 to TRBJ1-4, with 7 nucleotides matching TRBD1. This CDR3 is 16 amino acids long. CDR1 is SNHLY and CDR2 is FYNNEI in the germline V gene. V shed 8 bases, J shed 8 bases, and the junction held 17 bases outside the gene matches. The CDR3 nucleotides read TGTGCCAGCCCAGGGGGGTCCGGGACATCGGGAGAAAAACTGTTTTTT. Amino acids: CASPGGSGTSGEKLFF.

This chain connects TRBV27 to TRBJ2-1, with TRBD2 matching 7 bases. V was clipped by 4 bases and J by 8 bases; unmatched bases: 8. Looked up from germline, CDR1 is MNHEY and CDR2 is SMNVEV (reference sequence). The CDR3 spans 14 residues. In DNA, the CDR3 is TGTGCCAGCAGTTCCACCCTGCTAGCGGATGAGCAGTTCTTC. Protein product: CASSSTLLADEQFF.

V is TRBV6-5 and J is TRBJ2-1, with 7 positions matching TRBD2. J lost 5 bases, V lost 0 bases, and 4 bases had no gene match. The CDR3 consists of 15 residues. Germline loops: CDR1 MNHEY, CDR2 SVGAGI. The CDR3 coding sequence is TGTGCCAGCAGTTACTCGGGGGGGGGAGACAATGAGCAGTTCTTC. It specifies CASSYSGGGDNEQFF.

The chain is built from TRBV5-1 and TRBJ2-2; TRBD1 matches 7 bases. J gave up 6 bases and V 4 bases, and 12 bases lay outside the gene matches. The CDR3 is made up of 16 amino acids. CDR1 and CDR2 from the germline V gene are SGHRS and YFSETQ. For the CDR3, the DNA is TGCGCCAGCAGCCCACAGGGGACGTTTTCGGCCGGGGAGCTGTTTTTT. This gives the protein CASSPQGTFSAGELFF.

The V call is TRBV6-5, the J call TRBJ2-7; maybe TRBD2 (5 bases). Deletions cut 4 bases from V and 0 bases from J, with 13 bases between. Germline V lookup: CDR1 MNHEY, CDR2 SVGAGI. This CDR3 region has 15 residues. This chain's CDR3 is CASSSTQTISYEQYF. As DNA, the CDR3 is TGTGCCAGCAGTTCCACCCAGACTATCTCCTACGAGCAGTACTTC.

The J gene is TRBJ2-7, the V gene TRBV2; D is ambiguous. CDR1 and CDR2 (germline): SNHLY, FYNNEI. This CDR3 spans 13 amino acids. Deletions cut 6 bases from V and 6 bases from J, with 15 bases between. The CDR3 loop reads CASSAPLTSEQYF. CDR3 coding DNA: TGTGCCAGCAGCGCCCCACTTACCTCCGAGCAGTACTTC.

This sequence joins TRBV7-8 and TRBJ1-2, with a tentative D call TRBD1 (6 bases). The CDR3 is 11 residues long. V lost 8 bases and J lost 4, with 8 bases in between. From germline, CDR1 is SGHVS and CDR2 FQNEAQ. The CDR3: CASRDIYGYTF. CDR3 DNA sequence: TGTGCCAGCCGGGACATCTATGGCTACACCTTC.

The DNA of the CDR3 is TGTGCCAGTAGTAGCACTGATGGGCATGCTGAAGCTTTCTTT. Its protein product is CASSSTDGHAEAFF. This sequence joins TRBV19 and TRBJ1-1; D unclear. CDR1 LNHDA and CDR2 SQIVND come from the germline V gene (reference sequence). Trimming removed 4 bases at V and 6 bases at J, with 15 bases between. The CDR3 runs to 14 residues.

The CDR3 loop is CAWSAGPDTQYF. Here the CDR3 DNA reads TGTGCCTGGAGTGCGGGTCCAGATACGCAGTATTTT. The rearrangement joins TRBV30 to TRBJ2-3; D gene unclear. Germline V lookup: CDR1 GTSNPN, CDR2 SVGIG (reference sequence). The CDR3 totals 12 residues. Deletions cut 1 base from V and 4 bases from J, with 6 bases between.

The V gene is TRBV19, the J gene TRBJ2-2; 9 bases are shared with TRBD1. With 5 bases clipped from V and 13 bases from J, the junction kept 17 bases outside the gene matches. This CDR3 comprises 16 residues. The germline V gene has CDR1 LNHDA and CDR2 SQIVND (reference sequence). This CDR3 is CASSPSFIQGAQGLFF. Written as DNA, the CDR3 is TGTGCCAGTAGTCCCTCCTTTATACAGGGGGCGCAGGGGCTGTTTTTT.

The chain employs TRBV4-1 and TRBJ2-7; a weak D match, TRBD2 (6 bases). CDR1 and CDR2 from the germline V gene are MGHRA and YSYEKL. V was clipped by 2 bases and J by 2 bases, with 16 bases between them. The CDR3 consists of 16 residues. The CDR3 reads CASSQYGGGLPYEQYF. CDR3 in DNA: TGCGCCAGCAGCCAATATGGTGGGGGGTTGCCCTACGAGCAGTACTTC.

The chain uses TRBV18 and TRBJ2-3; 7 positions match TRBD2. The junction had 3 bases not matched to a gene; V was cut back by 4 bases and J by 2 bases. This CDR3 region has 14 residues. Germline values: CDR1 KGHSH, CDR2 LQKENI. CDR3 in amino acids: CASSLSGDTDTQYF. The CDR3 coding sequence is TGTGCCAGCTCACTGAGCGGGGACACAGATACGCAGTATTTT.

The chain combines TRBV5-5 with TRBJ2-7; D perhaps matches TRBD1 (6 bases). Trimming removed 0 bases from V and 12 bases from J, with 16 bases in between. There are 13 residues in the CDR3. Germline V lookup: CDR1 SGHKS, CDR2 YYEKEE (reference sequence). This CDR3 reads CASSLGGPDKVYF. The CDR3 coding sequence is TGTGCCAGCAGCTTGGGGGGGCCGGACAAAGTGTACTTC.

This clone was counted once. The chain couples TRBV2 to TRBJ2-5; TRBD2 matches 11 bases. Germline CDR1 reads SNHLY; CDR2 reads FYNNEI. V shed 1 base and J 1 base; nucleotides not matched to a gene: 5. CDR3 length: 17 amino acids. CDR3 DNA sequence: TGTGCCAGCAGTGAAGACTACGGGACTAGCGGCCAAGAGACCCAGTACTTC. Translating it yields CASSEDYGTSGQETQYF.

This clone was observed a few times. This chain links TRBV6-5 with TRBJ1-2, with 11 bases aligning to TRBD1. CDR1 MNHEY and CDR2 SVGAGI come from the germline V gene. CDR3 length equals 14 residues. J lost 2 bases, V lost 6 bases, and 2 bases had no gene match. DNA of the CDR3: TGTGCCAGCAGACGGGACAGGGGGAACTATGGCTACACCTTC. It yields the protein CASRRDRGNYGYTF.

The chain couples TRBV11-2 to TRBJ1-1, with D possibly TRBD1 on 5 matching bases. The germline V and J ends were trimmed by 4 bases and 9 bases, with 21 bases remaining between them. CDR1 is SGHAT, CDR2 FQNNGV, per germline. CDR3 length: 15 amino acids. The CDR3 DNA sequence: TGTGCCAGCAGCTCTCCTAGGCGGGGGGGACCGAAAGCTTTCTTT. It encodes CASSSPRRGGPKAFF.

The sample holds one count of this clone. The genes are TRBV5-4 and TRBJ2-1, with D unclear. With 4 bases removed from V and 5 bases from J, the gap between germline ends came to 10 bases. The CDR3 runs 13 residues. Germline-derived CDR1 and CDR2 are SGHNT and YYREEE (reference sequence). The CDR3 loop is CASSVDTDNEQFF. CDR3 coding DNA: TGTGCCAGCAGCGTTGACACAGACAATGAGCAGTTCTTC.

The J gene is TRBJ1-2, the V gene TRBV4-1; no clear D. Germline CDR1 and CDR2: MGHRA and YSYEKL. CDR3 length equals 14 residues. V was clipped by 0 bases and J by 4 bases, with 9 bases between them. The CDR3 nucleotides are TGCGCCAGCAGCCAAGAGGGCCTCCGCTATGGCTACACCTTC. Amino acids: CASSQEGLRYGYTF.